The present TCR beta chain was sequenced within a study of coeliac disease. Study at large: Without high-resolution HLA typing, biased TRBV7-2 usage was examined as a proof of principle. Study-level findings and limits: TRB repertoires were largely private, with most amino acid sequences found in only one sample.

As to this clone: What it binds is unknown.

The CDR3 is made up of 15 amino acids. V dropped 0 bases and J dropped 4; count of bases not matched to a gene: 4. From germline, CDR1 is MNHNS and CDR2 SASEGT. Only in-frame clones appear in the TCRdb table, and some are missing; sequencing was by immunoSEQ multiplex PCR. The sample has about 5,000 clones; around 72% are singletons. The specimen sequenced was lymphocytes from the gut lamina propria. J is TRBJ2-3 and V is TRBV6-1; 7 bases match TRBD1. This sequence originates from a man between 18 and 35 years old with celiac disease on a gluten-free diet. The CDR3 DNA reads TGTGCCAGCAGTGAAGCGCTTCAGGGGGCAGATACGCAGTATTTT. Translated, it gives CASSEALQGADTQYF.